This T cell receptor beta chain appears in the sequencing data of a study of post-analysis software for immune sequencing data. Looking at the study overall: Patients with relapsing-remitting, secondary progressive and progressive-relapsing multiple sclerosis courses were all represented. Findings of the study overall: Strong co-clustering by F measure was seen for same-batch samples. The study found significantly lower normalized Chao1 diversity in multiple sclerosis patients than in controls.

As to this clonotype: Its antigen is undetermined. At one boundary the junction diverges from the germline segment, which might be a read error.

Prepared libraries of TCR beta cDNA carried unique molecular identifiers. T cells numbering 1 to 10 million yielded cDNA molecules that totaled around 500,000. Each CDR3 protein gets one entry after TCRdb re-called the PCR reads with MiXCR. The sample contains about 400,000 distinct CDR3 sequences, around 33% of which appear only once. The TCR originated in a girl aged 5-17 years with multiple sclerosis. The source material was blood.

This chain's CDR3 is CASSGGHGTSDYDEQFF. Written as DNA, the CDR3 is TGTGCCAGCAGCGGAGGACATGGAACTAGCGACTACGATGAGCAGTTCTTC. The rearrangement joins TRBV4-2 to TRBJ2-1, with 7 bases fitting TRBD2. This CDR3 is built from 17 residues. Germline CDR1 reads LGHNA; CDR2 reads YNFKEQ.